Following are 23 T cell receptor beta chains from one sample sequenced in a study of CD8+ T cells in alopecia areata. Noted treatment: oral pan-JAK inhibitor, 5-10 mg twice daily. Reverse transcription of extracted RNA yielded cDNA, which provided the sequencing template. Using immunoSEQ multiplex PCR, the repertoire was profiled, and TCRdb retains in-frame clones only, with some absent. The sample lists about 160,000 clones, around three fifths occurring once. The material sequenced was CD4+ T cells sorted from blood, taken at week 24, from a patient treated with tofacitinib. These receptors all stem from a human donor with alopecia areata.

The chain combines TRBV29-1 with TRBJ2-1; 9 positions match TRBD1. The CDR3 runs 16 residues. Per the germline V gene, CDR1 is SQVTM and CDR2 is ANQGSEA. Trimming removed 2 bases from V and 6 bases from J; junction bases left unmatched: 11. The CDR3 DNA follows: TGCAGCGTTGAAAGGGCAGACAGGGGGGCTCCCAATGAGCAGTTCTTC. Translation: CSVERADRGAPNEQFF.

This clone came up a few times. V and J are TRBV5-1 and TRBJ2-3; 10 bases map to TRBD1. CDR3 length: 16 amino acids. Germline trimming cut 5 bases from V and 3 bases from J; bases unmatched to any gene: 9. Germline CDR1 is SGHRS and CDR2 is YFSETQ. The chain's CDR3 is CASSRDRGDTTDTQYF. CDR3 nucleotide sequence: TGCGCCAGCAGTCGGGACAGGGGAGATACTACAGATACGCAGTATTTT.

This chain connects TRBV27 to TRBJ2-7; TRBD2 aligns across 7 bases. There are 13 residues in the CDR3. The ends lost 7 bases at V and 7 bases at J; junction bases unmatched: 10. Germline V gene data show CDR1 as MNHEY and CDR2 as SMNVEV (reference sequence). CDR3 region: CASNPSGSGEQYF. CDR3 in DNA: TGTGCCAGCAATCCCTCCGGTAGCGGGGAGCAGTACTTC.

The chain recombines TRBV4-1 with TRBJ2-3, with D unclear. The germline V gene has CDR1 MGHRA and CDR2 YSYEKL. Trimming stripped 1 base from V and 2 bases from J, with 13 bases between. This CDR3 region has 16 residues. CDR3 nucleotide sequence: TGCGCCAGCAGCCAAGTTGACATGGGCTTCACAGATACGCAGTATTTT. The encoded protein is CASSQVDMGFTDTQYF.

In the case of this clone: The sample contains more than one DNA sequence encoding this CDR3. The chain couples TRBV29-1 to TRBJ1-2, with 7 bases identical to TRBD1. Germline-derived CDR1 and CDR2 are SQVTM and ANQGSEA. The length of the CDR3 is 12 residues. V lost 7 bases and J lost 4; bases outside the gene matches: 6. The CDR3 loop reads CSAGTALYGYTF. The DNA for the CDR3 is TGCAGCGCTGGGACAGCACTCTATGGCTACACCTTC.

This chain connects TRBV6-1 to TRBJ1-5; D is perhaps TRBD1 (5 bases). CDR1 MNHNS and CDR2 SASEGT come from the germline V gene. Trimming stripped 2 bases from V and 7 bases from J, with 15 bases between. The CDR3 length is 15 residues. DNA of the CDR3: TGTGCCAGCAGTGAAATCGGGGGTTCGGGGCAGCCCCAGCATTTT. This sequence encodes CASSEIGGSGQPQHF.

The chain combines TRBV14 with TRBJ1-1, with TRBD1 identical over 8 bases. Germline V gene lookup returns CDR1 SGHDN and CDR2 FVKESK. This CDR3 comprises 16 residues. The J segment lost 4 bases and the V segment lost 6 bases, leaving 13 bases of the junction unmatched. CDR3 in DNA: TGTGCCAGCAGTCCCGTAGGAGGACAGGGAGCCACTGAAGCTTTCTTT. Protein product: CASSPVGGQGATEAFF.

The chain combines TRBV6-6 with TRBJ1-5; 11 nucleotides match TRBD1. The germline gives CDR1 MNHNY, CDR2 SVGAGI (reference sequence). This CDR3 has 16 amino acids. V lost 8 bases and J lost 3; bases outside the gene matches: 9. CDR3 in amino acids: CASGGQGAVSNQPQHF. CDR3 in DNA: TGTGCCAGCGGTGGACAGGGGGCCGTATCCAATCAGCCCCAGCATTTT.

Only a few counts were recorded for this clone. The V call is TRBV10-3, the J call TRBJ2-3, with a possible D match to TRBD1 (6 bases). The V end was cut by 5 bases, the J end by 3 bases, with 9 bases between. CDR1 is ENHRY, CDR2 SYGVKD, per germline. This CDR3 region has 13 residues. The CDR3 nucleotides read TGTGCCATCAGTCTACAGGGAACAGATACGCAGTATTTT. Translating gives CAISLQGTDTQYF.

The chain couples TRBV7-2 to TRBJ2-1, with D tentatively TRBD2 (5 bases). With 1 base removed from V and 2 bases from J, the gap between germline ends came to 12 bases. Germline CDR1 and CDR2: SGHTA and FQGNSA. CDR3 length equals 16 residues. In DNA form, the CDR3 reads TGTGCCAGCAGCTTAGTCACTAGATTCACCTACAATGAGCAGTTCTTC. Amino acids: CASSLVTRFTYNEQFF.

This chain links TRBV6-6 with TRBJ2-1, with 9 bases matching TRBD1. The CDR3 loop spans 14 amino acids. Germline V gives CDR1 MNHNY, CDR2 SVGAGI (reference sequence). Trimming cost V 6 bases and J 7 bases; bases outside gene matches: 7. The CDR3 sequence: CASRRDREGNEQFF. In DNA form, the CDR3 reads TGTGCCAGCAGACGGGACAGGGAAGGAAATGAGCAGTTCTTC.

The chain is built from TRBV6-1 and TRBJ2-7, with 7 nucleotides matching TRBD1. The germline V gene encodes CDR1 MNHNS and CDR2 SASEGT. V shed 3 bases and J 5 bases; nucleotides not matched to a gene: 4. This CDR3 spans 13 amino acids. CDR3 amino acids: CASSEAGGNEQYF. The DNA for the CDR3 is TGTGCCAGCAGTGAGGCAGGGGGAAACGAGCAGTACTTC.

The gene calls are TRBV2 and TRBJ2-1, with D unresolved. The germline V and J ends were trimmed by 4 bases and 0 bases, with 22 bases remaining between them. The CDR3 runs to 19 residues. CDR1 is SNHLY and CDR2 is FYNNEI in the germline V gene. The CDR3 region has the DNA TGTGCCAGCAGTGTACCGAGGTCGCCAGCCCTGAGCTCCTACAATGAGCAGTTCTTC. The encoded protein is CASSVPRSPALSSYNEQFF. Together with reference TRBV2 and TRBJ2-1, the CDR3 gives the full variable domain: EPEVTQTPSHQVTQMGQEVILRCVPISNHLYFYWYRQILGQKVEFLVSFYNNEISEKSEIFDDQFSVERPDGSNFTLKIRSTKLEDSAMYFCASSVPRSPALSSYNEQFFGPGTRLTVL.

The chain joins TRBV5-6 to TRBJ1-2; D is unclear. Germline CDR1 and CDR2: SGHDT and YYEEEE. The CDR3 loop spans 12 amino acids. Trimming cost V 4 bases and J 0 bases, with 4 bases left between them. The CDR3 loop reads CASSLANYGYTF. The CDR3 bases are TGTGCCAGCAGCCTCGCTAACTATGGCTACACCTTC.

The chain carries TRBV7-9 and TRBJ2-7; the D gene is possibly TRBD2 (6 bases). This CDR3 region has 14 residues. The V gene lost 3 bases and the J gene lost 2 bases, with 11 bases spanning the gap. CDR1 and CDR2 from the germline V gene are SEHNR and FQNEAQ (reference sequence). The CDR3 DNA sequence: TGTGCCAGCAGCTTGAGCGGAGGGACCTACGAGCAGTACTTC. Translation: CASSLSGGTYEQYF.

This clone was detected once. The gene calls are TRBV4-2 and TRBJ1-2; TRBD1 agrees at 12 bases. The CDR3 sequence is 16 residues long. Trimming removed 1 base from V and 7 bases from J; junction bases left unmatched: 7. CDR1 and CDR2 (germline): LGHNA, YNFKEQ. This chain's CDR3 is CASSQGGTGGAVGYTF. The CDR3 DNA is TGTGCCAGCAGCCAAGGGGGGACAGGGGGCGCGGTTGGCTACACCTTC.

The gene calls are TRBV25-1 and TRBJ2-2; a weak D match, TRBD1 (6 bases). Trimming removed 4 bases from V and 4 bases from J, with 13 bases in between. Germline V lookup: CDR1 MGHDK, CDR2 SYGVNS. The CDR3 runs to 15 residues. For the CDR3, the DNA is TGTGCCAGCAGTGCAACACAGGGCCCCACCGGGGAGCTGTTTTTT. It yields the protein CASSATQGPTGELFF.

The chain links TRBV5-1 to TRBJ2-3; D perhaps matches TRBD2 (5 bases). This CDR3 is 13 amino acids long. V shed 7 bases and J shed 4 bases, with 13 bases lying between them. Germline V gene sequence: CDR1 SGHRS, CDR2 YFSETQ. The CDR3 spells CASSLSEADTQYF. CDR3 sequence (DNA): TGCGCCAGCTCCCTTAGCGAAGCAGATACGCAGTATTTT.

The chain links TRBV30 to TRBJ1-5; no clear D gene. The CDR3 is made up of 13 amino acids. Deletions cut 1 base from V and 5 bases from J, with 9 bases between. CDR1 and CDR2 from the germline V gene are GTSNPN and SVGIG (reference sequence). The CDR3 sequence is CAWSAQLHQPQHF. The DNA for the CDR3 is TGTGCCTGGAGTGCCCAGCTTCATCAGCCCCAGCATTTT. The entire variable domain, with the rest obtained from reference TRBV30 and TRBJ1-5, is as follows: SQTIHQWPATLVQPVGSPLSLECTVEGTSNPNLYWYRQAAGRGLQLLFYSVGIGQISSEVPQNLSASRPQDRQFILSSKKLLLSDSGFYLCAWSAQLHQPQHFGDGTRLSIL.

The chain joins TRBV30 to TRBJ1-2; D unclear. Between the trimmed V and J ends, which lost 2 bases and 8 bases, there was a span of 15 bases. CDR1 is GTSNPN, CDR2 SVGIG, per germline (reference sequence). The CDR3 consists of 13 residues. The CDR3 DNA is TGTGCCTGGAGTATCGGCTACTACGAGGGCTACACCTTC. Amino acid sequence: CAWSIGYYEGYTF. The whole variable domain, filled in from reference TRBV30 and TRBJ1-2, reads SQTIHQWPATLVQPVGSPLSLECTVEGTSNPNLYWYRQAAGRGLQLLFYSVGIGQISSEVPQNLSASRPQDRQFILSSKKLLLSDSGFYLCAWSIGYYEGYTFGSGTRLTVV.

V is TRBV9 and J is TRBJ2-1; D is unclear. The germline CDR1 and CDR2 sequences are SGDLS and YYNGEE. This CDR3 region has 12 residues. The V end was cut by 4 bases, the J end by 3 bases, with 5 bases between. The DNA for the CDR3 is TGTGCCAGCAGCAATAGCTACAATGAGCAGTTCTTC. Protein sequence: CASSNSYNEQFF.

The CDR3 DNA is TGTGCCTGGAGCCACACCACAGGAACTGAAGCTTTCTTT. Its translation is CAWSHTTGTEAFF. The rearrangement links TRBV30 to TRBJ1-1, with a tentative D call TRBD1 (5 bases). Germline CDR1 GTSNPN, CDR2 SVGIG (reference sequence). Trimming cost V 3 bases and J 5 bases, with 13 bases left between them. The CDR3 runs 13 residues.

The CDR3 region is CACDRSPRYGYTF. The CDR3 bases are TGTGCCTGCGACAGGTCCCCCCGCTATGGCTACACCTTC. The V and J genes are TRBV30 and TRBJ1-2, with D perhaps TRBD1 (6 bases). Germline V gives CDR1 GTSNPN, CDR2 SVGIG (reference sequence). This CDR3 is built from 13 residues. V was shortened by 6 bases and J by 4 bases, with 15 bases between the two germline ends. Filled out from reference TRBV30 and TRBJ1-2, the complete variable domain reads SQTIHQWPATLVQPVGSPLSLECTVEGTSNPNLYWYRQAAGRGLQLLFYSVGIGQISSEVPQNLSASRPQDRQFILSSKKLLLSDSGFYLCACDRSPRYGYTFGSGTRLTVV.